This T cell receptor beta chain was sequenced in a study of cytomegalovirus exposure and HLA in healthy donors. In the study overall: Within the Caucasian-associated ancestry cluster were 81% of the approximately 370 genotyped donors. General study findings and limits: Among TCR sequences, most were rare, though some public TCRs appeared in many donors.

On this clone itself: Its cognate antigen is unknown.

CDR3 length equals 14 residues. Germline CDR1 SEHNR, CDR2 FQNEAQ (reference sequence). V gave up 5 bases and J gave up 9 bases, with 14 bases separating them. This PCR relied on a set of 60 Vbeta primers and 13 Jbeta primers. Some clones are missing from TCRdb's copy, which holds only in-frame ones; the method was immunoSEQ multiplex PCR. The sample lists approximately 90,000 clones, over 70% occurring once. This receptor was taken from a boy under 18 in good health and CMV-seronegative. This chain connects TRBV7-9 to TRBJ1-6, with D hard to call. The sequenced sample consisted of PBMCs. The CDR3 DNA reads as TGTGCCAGCAGCGTAGGGTCAGACTCTTCACCCCTCCACTTT. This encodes CASSVGSDSSPLHF.